The 21 T cell receptor beta chains reported below all come from one sample, sequenced in a study of control samples from healthy donors and cancer patients. The table came from immunoSEQ multiplex PCR; TCRdb's copy has only in-frame clones and leaves some out. Among 160,000 or so clones listed, around nine tenths were seen once. The sequenced material came from blood. The receptors come from a young woman in good health.

The rearrangement links TRBV27 to TRBJ2-3, with D possibly being TRBD2 (6 bases). V lost 1 base, J lost 4 bases, and 9 bases lay in between. Germline CDR1 is MNHEY and CDR2 is SMNVEV (reference sequence). The CDR3 length is 14 residues. DNA for the CDR3: TGTGCCAGCAGTTTATTGGGCGGGGCAGATACGCAGTATTTT. Translating it yields CASSLLGGADTQYF.

The V call is TRBV28, the J call TRBJ1-5; no clear D. CDR1 MDHEN and CDR2 SYDVKM come from the germline V gene. The CDR3 contains 15 residues. Trimming shortened V by 5 bases and J by 4 bases, and 15 bases separated the two germline ends. The CDR3 sequence is CASSPIRRSNQPQHF. CDR3 in DNA: TGTGCCAGCAGTCCGATCAGGAGAAGTAATCAGCCCCAGCATTTT. Full variable domain (remainder filled in from reference TRBV28 and TRBJ1-5): DVKVTQSSRYLVKRTGEKVFLECVQDMDHENMFWYRQDPGLGLRLIYFSYDVKMKEKGDIPEGYSVSREKKERFSLILESASTNQTSMYLCASSPIRRSNQPQHFGDGTRLSIL.

The chain couples TRBV6-4 to TRBJ1-3, with TRBD1 matching over 7 bases. The CDR3 is 15 amino acids. Trimming removed 6 bases from V and 2 bases from J; junction bases left unmatched: 7. The germline gives CDR1 MRHNA, CDR2 SNTAGT. The CDR3 DNA is TGTGCCAGCAGCATCGACAGGGCACCTGGAAACACCATATATTTT. It is translated as CASSIDRAPGNTIYF.

The J gene is TRBJ2-7, the V gene TRBV28, with a possible D match to TRBD1 (5 bases). The CDR3 consists of 11 residues. V lost 5 bases and J 7 bases, leaving 9 bases between the germline ends. Germline CDR1 reads MDHEN; CDR2 reads SYDVKM. The CDR3 nucleotides read TGTGCCAGCAGTCGGACAAGGGAGCAGTACTTC. It is translated as CASSRTREQYF.

This clone is a singleton in its sample. The chain recombines TRBV11-1 with TRBJ2-7; D possibly matches TRBD1 or TRBD2 (6 bases each). CDR1 is SGHAT, CDR2 FQDESV, per germline (reference sequence). CDR3 size: 14 residues. V shed 3 bases and J shed 3 bases, with 12 bases lying between them. CDR3 loop: CASSFGGISYEQYF. CDR3 nucleotides: TGTGCCAGCAGCTTCGGGGGCATTAGCTACGAGCAGTACTTC.

The CDR3 nucleotides read TGTGCCAGCAGTTTAATGGGGACTCAGCCCCAGCATTTT. Protein: CASSLMGTQPQHF. The V call is TRBV28, the J call TRBJ1-5, with D perhaps matching TRBD1 (5 bases). Trimming took 2 bases from V and 6 from J, leaving 8 bases between them. Germline CDR1 and CDR2: MDHEN and SYDVKM. There are 13 residues in the CDR3.

This clone turned up a few times. V and J are TRBV5-6 and TRBJ1-1, with D unclear. CDR3 length equals 14 residues. Germline V gene sequence: CDR1 SGHDT, CDR2 YYEEEE. V lost 6 bases, J lost 3 bases, and 15 bases lay in between. The CDR3 sequence is CASTQLNGDTEAFF. In DNA, the CDR3 is TGTGCCAGCACCCAGCTTAACGGAGACACTGAAGCTTTCTTT.

This sequence joins TRBV7-9 and TRBJ2-1; TRBD1 might be the D (6 bases). The CDR3 length is 16 residues. Trimming took 5 bases from V and 2 from J, leaving 16 bases between them. Germline V gene data show CDR1 as SEHNR and CDR2 as FQNEAQ (reference sequence). The CDR3 protein is CASSPPGTPPYNEQFF. DNA of the CDR3: TGTGCCAGCAGCCCTCCCGGGACACCGCCCTACAATGAGCAGTTCTTC.

The chain combines TRBV7-2 with TRBJ1-3; unclear D gene. Germline V gene lookup returns CDR1 SGHTA and CDR2 FQGNSA. V was shortened by 1 base and J by 4 bases, with 8 bases between the two germline ends. The CDR3 runs 14 residues. The CDR3: CASSLGSGGNTIYF. In DNA, the CDR3 is TGTGCCAGCAGCTTAGGCTCAGGAGGAAACACCATATATTTT.

Points on this clone: This CDR3 is missing its conserved last phenylalanine or tryptophan, likely due to a read error. The DNA is left out, because the CDR3 cannot be placed on it with certainty; the CDR3 is given as TCRdb lists it. The rearrangement joins TRBV27 to TRBJ2-6; the table calls TRBD2, which could not be checked here. Germline V gene data show CDR1 as MNHEY and CDR2 as SMNVEV (reference sequence). With termini counted, the CDR3 has 15 amino acids. CDR3 amino acids: CASIKHSYRVRAGPK.

This clone appeared once. Different DNA sequences within this sample yield the same CDR3. The chain joins TRBV28 to TRBJ1-2; unclear D gene. The germline gives CDR1 MDHEN, CDR2 SYDVKM. Trimming took 1 base from V and 2 from J, leaving 2 bases between them. The CDR3 is 12 amino acids. This CDR3 is CASSLSNYGYTF. In DNA, the CDR3 is TGTGCCAGCAGTTTATCCAACTATGGCTACACCTTC.

The rearrangement joins TRBV6-5 to TRBJ2-5; TRBD2 matches at 8 bases. V lost 11 bases and J lost 5; bases outside the gene matches: 4. Germline V gene data show CDR1 as MNHEY and CDR2 as SVGAGI. CDR3 length: 11 amino acids. The CDR3, as DNA: TGTGCCGCGGGGGGAGGTGAGACCCAGTACTTC. Translation: CAAGGGETQYF.

The gene calls are TRBV5-1 and TRBJ2-3, with D uncertain. CDR3 length equals 15 residues. Germline lookup yields CDR1 SGHRS and CDR2 YFSETQ. The V end was cut by 1 base, the J end by 5 bases, with 14 bases between. The CDR3 loop reads CASSLFGRLGDTQYF. For the CDR3, the DNA is TGCGCCAGCAGCTTGTTTGGCAGGCTTGGAGATACGCAGTATTTT.

The chain is built from TRBV19 and TRBJ1-4, with 10 bases identical to TRBD1. CDR3 length: 14 residues. Germline V gives CDR1 LNHDA, CDR2 SQIVND (reference sequence). Germline trimming cut 3 bases from V and 7 bases from J; bases unmatched to any gene: 2. This CDR3 reads CASSIRDRGEKLFF. CDR3 in DNA: TGTGCCAGTAGTATCCGGGACAGGGGTGAAAAACTGTTTTTT. Complete variable domain (other parts from reference TRBV19 and TRBJ1-4): DGGITQSPKYLFRKEGQNVTLSCEQNLNHDAMYWYRQDPGQGLRLIYYSQIVNDFQKGDIAEGYSVSREKKESFPLTVTSAQKNPTAFYLCASSIRDRGEKLFFGSGTQLSVL.

The CDR3: CASSQVGLAGVTGELFF. The CDR3 nucleotides read TGTGCCAGCAGCCAAGTTGGACTAGCGGGAGTCACCGGGGAGCTGTTTTTT. This rearrangement joins TRBV3-1 (or the pseudogene TRBV3-2) to TRBJ2-2, with 13 positions matching TRBD2. CDR3 length: 17 residues. Germline assignment: CDR1 LGHDT and CDR2 YNNKEL (reference sequence). V gave up 1 base and J gave up 4 bases; unmatched junction bases: 3.

The chain combines TRBV28 with TRBJ2-2; a weak D match, TRBD2 (5 bases). Per the germline V gene, CDR1 is MDHEN and CDR2 is SYDVKM. The CDR3 runs 12 residues. Trimming left V 3 bases short and J 6 bases short, with 5 bases between. This chain's CDR3 is CASSLRAGELFF. The CDR3 nucleotides read TGTGCCAGCAGTTTGCGGGCCGGGGAGCTGTTTTTT.

This sequence joins TRBV9 and TRBJ2-3; no clear D. Trimming cost V 3 bases and J 6 bases, with 14 bases left between them. Germline loops: CDR1 SGDLS, CDR2 YYNGEE. The CDR3 totals 14 residues. This CDR3 is CASSATGGRDTQYF. As DNA, the CDR3 is TGTGCCAGCAGCGCGACGGGTGGAAGGGATACGCAGTATTTT.

The V and J genes are TRBV6-5 and TRBJ2-1; the match to TRBD2 covers 10 bases. With V trimmed by 2 bases and J by 8 bases, 6 bases remained unmatched. Germline V lookup: CDR1 MNHEY, CDR2 SVGAGI. CDR3 size: 15 residues. CDR3 amino acids: CASSYGPSGSHEQFF. As DNA, the CDR3 is TGTGCCAGCAGTTACGGTCCTAGCGGGAGCCATGAGCAGTTCTTC.

The chain carries TRBV9 and TRBJ2-1; TRBD1 agrees at 11 bases. Unmatched junction bases numbered 1, after V lost 3 bases and J lost 2 bases. The germline CDR1 and CDR2 sequences are SGDLS and YYNGEE. CDR3 length: 15 residues. Written as DNA, the CDR3 is TGTGCCAGCAGCGGGGGACAGGGGGCCTACAATGAGCAGTTCTTC. The encoded protein is CASSGGQGAYNEQFF.

The chain uses TRBV7-6 and TRBJ2-3; tentatively, D is TRBD2 (6 bases). CDR3 length: 17 amino acids. Germline CDR1 reads SGHVS; CDR2 reads FNYEAQ. The V end was cut by 1 base, the J end by 1 base, with 15 bases between. CDR3 coding DNA: TGTGCCAGCAGCTTAGAGGGACTTCATCTCGGCACAGATACGCAGTATTTT. The encoded protein is CASSLEGLHLGTDTQYF.

The chain's CDR3 is CASSMLAATTDTQYF. Written as DNA, the CDR3 is TGTGCCAGTAGTATGTTAGCGGCAACCACAGATACGCAGTATTTT. This chain connects TRBV19 to TRBJ2-3; maybe TRBD2 (6 bases). The CDR3 runs 15 residues. With 3 bases removed from V and 2 bases from J, the gap between germline ends came to 12 bases. Germline values: CDR1 LNHDA, CDR2 SQIVND (reference sequence).